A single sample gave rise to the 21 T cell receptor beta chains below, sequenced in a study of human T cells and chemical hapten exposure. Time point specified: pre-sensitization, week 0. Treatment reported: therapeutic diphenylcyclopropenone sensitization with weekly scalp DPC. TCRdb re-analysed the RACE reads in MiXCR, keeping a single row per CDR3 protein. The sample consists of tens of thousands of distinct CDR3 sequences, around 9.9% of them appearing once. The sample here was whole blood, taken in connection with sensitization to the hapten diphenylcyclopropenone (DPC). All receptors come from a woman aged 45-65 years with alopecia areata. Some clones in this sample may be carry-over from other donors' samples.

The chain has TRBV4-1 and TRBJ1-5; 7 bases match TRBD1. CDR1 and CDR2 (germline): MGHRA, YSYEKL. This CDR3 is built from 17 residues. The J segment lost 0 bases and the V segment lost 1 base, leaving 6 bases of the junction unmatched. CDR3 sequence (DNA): TGCGCCAGCAGCCAAGGAACAGGGGATATTAGCAATCAGCCCCAGCATTTT. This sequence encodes CASSQGTGDISNQPQHF.

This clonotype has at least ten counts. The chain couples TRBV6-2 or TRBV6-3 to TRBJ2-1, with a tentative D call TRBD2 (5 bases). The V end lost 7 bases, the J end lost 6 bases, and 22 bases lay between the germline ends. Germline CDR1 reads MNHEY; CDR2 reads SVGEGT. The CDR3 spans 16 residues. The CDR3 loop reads CASTSSSMAGVNEQFF. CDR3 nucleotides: TGTGCCAGCACATCTAGCTCAATGGCTGGGGTCAATGAGCAGTTCTTC.

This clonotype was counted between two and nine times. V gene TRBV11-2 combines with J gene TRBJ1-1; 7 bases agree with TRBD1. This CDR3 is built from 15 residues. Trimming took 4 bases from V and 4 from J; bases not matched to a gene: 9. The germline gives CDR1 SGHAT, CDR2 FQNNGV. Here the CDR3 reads CASSSQSGTATEAFF. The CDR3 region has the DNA TGTGCCAGCAGCTCCCAGTCGGGGACAGCCACTGAAGCTTTCTTT.

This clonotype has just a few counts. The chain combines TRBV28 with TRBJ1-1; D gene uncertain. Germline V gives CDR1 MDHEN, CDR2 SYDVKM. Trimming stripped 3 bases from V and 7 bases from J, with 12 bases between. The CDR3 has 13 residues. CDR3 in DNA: TGTGCCAGCAGTTTTCGTACGGTGATTGAAGCTTTCTTT. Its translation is CASSFRTVIEAFF.

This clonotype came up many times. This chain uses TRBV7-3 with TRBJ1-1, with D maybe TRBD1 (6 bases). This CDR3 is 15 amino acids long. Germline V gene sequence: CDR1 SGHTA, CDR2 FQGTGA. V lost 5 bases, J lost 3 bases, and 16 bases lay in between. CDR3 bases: TGTGCCAGCAGCCACCTAGGAGCAGGGGACACTGAAGCTTTCTTT. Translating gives CASSHLGAGDTEAFF.

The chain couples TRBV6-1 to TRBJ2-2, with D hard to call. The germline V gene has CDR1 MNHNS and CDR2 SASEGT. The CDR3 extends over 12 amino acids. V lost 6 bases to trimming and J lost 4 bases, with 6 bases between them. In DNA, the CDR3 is TGTGCCAGCAGGGGGTCCACCGGGGAGCTGTTTTTT. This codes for CASRGSTGELFF.

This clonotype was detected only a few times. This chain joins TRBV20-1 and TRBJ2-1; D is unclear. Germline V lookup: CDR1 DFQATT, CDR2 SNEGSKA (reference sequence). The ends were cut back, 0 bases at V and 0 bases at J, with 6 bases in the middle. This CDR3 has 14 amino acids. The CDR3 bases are TGCAGTGCTAGAGATCACCCCTCCTACAATGAGCAGTTCTTC. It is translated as CSARDHPSYNEQFF.

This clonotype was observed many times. CDR3 bases: TGCAGCGCCCATTATGGTCGCAGCACAGATACGCAGTATTTT. Amino acid sequence: CSAHYGRSTDTQYF. J is TRBJ2-3 and V is TRBV29-1; no clear D gene. Trimming shortened V by 7 bases and J by 0 bases, and 14 bases separated the two germline ends. In germline, CDR1 is SQVTM, CDR2 ANQGSEA. The CDR3 is made up of 14 amino acids.

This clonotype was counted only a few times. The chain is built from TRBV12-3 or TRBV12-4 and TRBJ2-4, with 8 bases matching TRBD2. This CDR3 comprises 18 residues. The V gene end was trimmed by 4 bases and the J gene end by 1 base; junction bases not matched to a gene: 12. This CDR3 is CASSSSGSGEWAKNIQYF. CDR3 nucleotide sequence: TGTGCCAGCAGTTCCTCGGGTAGCGGGGAGTGGGCCAAAAACATTCAGTACTTC.

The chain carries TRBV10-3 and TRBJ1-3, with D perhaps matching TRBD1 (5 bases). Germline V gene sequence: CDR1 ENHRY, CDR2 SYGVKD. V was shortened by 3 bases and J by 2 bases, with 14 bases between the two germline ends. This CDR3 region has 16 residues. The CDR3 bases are TGTGCCATCAGTGAAAGATCTTCGGGGGCTGGAAACACCATATATTTT. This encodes CAISERSSGAGNTIYF.

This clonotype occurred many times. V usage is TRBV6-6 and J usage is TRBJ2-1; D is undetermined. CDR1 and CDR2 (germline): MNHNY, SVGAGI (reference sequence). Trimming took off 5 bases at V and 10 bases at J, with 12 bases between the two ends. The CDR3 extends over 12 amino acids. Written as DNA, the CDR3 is TGTGCCAGCAGTCCACCTTTCGGGGAGCAGTTCTTC. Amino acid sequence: CASSPPFGEQFF.

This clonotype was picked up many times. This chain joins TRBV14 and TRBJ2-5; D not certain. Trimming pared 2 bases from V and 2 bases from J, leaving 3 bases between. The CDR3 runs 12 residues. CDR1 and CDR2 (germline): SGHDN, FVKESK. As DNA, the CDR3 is TGTGCCAGCAGCCAACAGCAAGAGACCCAGTACTTC. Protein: CASSQQQETQYF.

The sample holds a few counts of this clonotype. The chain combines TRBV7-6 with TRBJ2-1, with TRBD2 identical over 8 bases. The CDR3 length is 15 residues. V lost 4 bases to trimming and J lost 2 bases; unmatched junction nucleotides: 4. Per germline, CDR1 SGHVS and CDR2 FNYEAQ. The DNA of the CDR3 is TGTGCCAGCAGCTACTGGACTAGCCCCTACAATGAGCAGTTCTTC. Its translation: CASSYWTSPYNEQFF.

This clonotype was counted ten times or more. CDR3 nucleotides: TGTGCCAGCAGCTTAGCCAGCGGGGGAGATACGCAGTATTTT. Translated: CASSLASGGDTQYF. The gene calls are TRBV7-2 and TRBJ2-3, with 8 positions matching TRBD2. V gave up 0 bases and J gave up 5 bases; unmatched junction bases: 1. This CDR3 comprises 14 residues. Germline CDR1 reads SGHTA; CDR2 reads FQGNSA.

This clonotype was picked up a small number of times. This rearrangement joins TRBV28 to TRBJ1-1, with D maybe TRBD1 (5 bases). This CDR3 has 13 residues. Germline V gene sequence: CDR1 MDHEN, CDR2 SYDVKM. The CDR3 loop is CAGQGRLNTEAFF. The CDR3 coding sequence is TGTGCAGGGCAGGGCAGACTTAACACTGAAGCTTTCTTT.

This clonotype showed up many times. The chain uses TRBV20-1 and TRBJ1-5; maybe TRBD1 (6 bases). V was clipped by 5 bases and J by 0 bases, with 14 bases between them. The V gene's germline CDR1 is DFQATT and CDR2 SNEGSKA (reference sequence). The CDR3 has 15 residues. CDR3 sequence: CSAESGGHSNQPQHF. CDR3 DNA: TGCAGTGCTGAATCGGGGGGGCATAGCAATCAGCCCCAGCATTTT.

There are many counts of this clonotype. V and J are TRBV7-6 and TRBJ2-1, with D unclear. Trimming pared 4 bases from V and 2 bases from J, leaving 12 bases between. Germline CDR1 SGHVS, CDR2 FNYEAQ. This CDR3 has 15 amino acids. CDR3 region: CASSSLYRTYNEQFF. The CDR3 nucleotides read TGTGCCAGCAGCTCTCTATATCGCACCTACAATGAGCAGTTCTTC.

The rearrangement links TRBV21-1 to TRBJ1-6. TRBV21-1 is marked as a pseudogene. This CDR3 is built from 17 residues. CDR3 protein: CASSTSHLGKSNSPLHF. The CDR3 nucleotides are TGTGCCAGCAGCACCTCTCATTTAGGGAAGAGCAATTCACCCCTCCACTTT.

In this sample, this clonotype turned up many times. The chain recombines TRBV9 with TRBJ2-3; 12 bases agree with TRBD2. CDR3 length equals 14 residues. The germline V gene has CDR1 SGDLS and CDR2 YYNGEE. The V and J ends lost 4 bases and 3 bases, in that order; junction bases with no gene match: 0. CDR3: CASSTSGRTDTQYF. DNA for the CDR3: TGTGCCAGCAGCACTAGCGGGAGGACAGATACGCAGTATTTT. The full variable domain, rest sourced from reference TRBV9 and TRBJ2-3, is DSGVTQTPKHLITATGQRVTLRCSPRSGDLSVYWYQQSLDQGLQFLIQYYNGEERAKGNILERFSAQQFPDLHSELNLSSLELGDSALYFCASSTSGRTDTQYFGPGTRLTVL.

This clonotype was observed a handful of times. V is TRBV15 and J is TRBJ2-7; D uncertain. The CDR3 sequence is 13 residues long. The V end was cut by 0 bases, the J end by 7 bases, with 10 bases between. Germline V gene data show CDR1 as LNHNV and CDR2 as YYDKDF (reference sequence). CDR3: CATSRDPVGEQYF. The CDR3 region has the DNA TGTGCCACCAGCAGAGATCCGGTCGGAGAGCAGTACTTC. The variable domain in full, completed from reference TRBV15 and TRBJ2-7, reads DAMVIQNPRYQVTQFGKPVTLSCSQTLNHNVMYWYQQKSSQAPKLLFHYYDKDFNNEADTPDNFQSRRPNTSFCFLDIRSPGLGDTAMYLCATSRDPVGEQYFGPGTRLTVT.

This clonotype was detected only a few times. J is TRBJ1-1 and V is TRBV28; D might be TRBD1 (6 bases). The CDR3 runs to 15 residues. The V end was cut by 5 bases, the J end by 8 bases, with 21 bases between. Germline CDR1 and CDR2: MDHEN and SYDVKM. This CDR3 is CASSPAFGGRVEAFF. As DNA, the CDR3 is TGTGCCAGCAGTCCGGCTTTTGGGGGCCGAGTCGAAGCTTTCTTT.